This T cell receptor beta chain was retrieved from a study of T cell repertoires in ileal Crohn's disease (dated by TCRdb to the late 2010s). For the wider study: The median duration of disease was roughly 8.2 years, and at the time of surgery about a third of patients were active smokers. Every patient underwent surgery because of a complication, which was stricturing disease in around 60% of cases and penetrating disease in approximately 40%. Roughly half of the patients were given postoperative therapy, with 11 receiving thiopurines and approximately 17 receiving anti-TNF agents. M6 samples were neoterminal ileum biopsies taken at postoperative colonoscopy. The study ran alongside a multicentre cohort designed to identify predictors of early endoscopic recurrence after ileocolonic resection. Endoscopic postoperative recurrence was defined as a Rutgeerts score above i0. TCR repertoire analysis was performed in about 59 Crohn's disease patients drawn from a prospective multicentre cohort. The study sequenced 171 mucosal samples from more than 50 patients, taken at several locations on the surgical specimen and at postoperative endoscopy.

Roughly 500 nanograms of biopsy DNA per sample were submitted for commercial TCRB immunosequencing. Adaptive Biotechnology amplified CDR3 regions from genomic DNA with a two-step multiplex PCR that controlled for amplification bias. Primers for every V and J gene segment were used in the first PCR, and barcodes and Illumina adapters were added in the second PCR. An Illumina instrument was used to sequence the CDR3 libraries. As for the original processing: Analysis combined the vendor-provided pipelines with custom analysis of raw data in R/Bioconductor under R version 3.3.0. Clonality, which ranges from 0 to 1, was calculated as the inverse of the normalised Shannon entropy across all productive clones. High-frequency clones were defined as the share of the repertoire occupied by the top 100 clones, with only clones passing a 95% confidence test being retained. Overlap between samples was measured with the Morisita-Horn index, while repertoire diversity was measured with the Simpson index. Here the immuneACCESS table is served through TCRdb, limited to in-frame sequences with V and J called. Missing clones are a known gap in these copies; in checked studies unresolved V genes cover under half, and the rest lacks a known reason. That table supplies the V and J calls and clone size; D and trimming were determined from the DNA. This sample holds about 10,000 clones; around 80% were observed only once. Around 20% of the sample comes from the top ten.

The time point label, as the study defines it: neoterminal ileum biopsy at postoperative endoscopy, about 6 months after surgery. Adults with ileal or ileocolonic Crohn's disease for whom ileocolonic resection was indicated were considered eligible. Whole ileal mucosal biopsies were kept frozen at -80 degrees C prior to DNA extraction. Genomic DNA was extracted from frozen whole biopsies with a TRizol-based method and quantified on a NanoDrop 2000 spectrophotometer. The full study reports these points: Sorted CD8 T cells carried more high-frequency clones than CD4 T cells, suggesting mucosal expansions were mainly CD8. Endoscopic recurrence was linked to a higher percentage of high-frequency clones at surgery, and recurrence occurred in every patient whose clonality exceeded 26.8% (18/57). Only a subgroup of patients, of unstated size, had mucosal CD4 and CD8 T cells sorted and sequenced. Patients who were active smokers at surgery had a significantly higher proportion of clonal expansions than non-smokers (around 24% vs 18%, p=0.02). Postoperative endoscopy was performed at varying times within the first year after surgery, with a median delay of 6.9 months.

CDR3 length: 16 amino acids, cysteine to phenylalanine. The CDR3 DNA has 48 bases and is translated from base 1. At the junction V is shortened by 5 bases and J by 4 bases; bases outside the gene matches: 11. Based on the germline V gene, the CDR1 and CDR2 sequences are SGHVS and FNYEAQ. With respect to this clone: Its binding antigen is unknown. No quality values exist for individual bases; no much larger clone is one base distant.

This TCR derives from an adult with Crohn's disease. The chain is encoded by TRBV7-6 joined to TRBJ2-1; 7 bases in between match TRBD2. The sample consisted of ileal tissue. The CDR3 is CASSPGAGEWYNEQFF. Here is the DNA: TGTGCCAGCAGCCCCGGGGCGGGAGAGTGGTACAATGAGCAGTTCTTC.